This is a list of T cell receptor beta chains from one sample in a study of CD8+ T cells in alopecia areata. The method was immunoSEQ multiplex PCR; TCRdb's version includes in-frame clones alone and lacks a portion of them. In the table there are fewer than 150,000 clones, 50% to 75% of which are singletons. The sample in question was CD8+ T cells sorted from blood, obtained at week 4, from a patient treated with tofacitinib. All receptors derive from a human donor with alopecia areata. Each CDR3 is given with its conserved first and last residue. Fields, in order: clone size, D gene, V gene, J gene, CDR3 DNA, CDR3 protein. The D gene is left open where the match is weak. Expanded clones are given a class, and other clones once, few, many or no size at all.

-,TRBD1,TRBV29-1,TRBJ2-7,TGCAGCGTACTTACGGGACAGGGAGTCTACGAGCAGTACTTC,CSVLTGQGVYEQYF
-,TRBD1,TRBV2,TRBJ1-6,TGTGCCAGCTCGTCCGGACAGGGAAATTCACCCCTCCACTTT,CASSSGQGNSPLHF
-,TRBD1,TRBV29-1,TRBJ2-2,TGCAGCGTTCTGACGGACAGGAATGGCTGGGAGCTGTTTTTT,CSVLTDRNGWELFF
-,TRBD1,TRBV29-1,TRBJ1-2,TGCAGCGTTCGGACAGGGAGAGGTGGCTACACCTTC,CSVRTGRGGYTF
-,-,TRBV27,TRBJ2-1,TGTGCCAGCAGTGCCCCCACCCCGGGCAATGAGCAGTTCTTC,CASSAPTPGNEQFF
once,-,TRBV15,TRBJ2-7,TGTGCCACCAGCAGAGTTAGGGGCAGGACGACTACGGACTACGAGCAGTACTTC,CATSRVRGRTTTDYEQYF
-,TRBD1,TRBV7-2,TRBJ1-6,TGTGCCAGCAGCTTGTACCGGGACAGCCAATTCCTCCACTTT,CASSLYRDSQFLHF
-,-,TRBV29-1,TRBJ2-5,TGCAGCGTCGTTCAAGAGACCCAGTACTTC,CSVVQETQYF
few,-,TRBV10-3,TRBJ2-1,TGTGCCACCGGGGGCCCCGACTACAATGAGCAGTTCTTC,CATGGPDYNEQFF
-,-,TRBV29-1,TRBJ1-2,TGCAGCGTTGACAGTCTTTATGGCTACACCTTC,CSVDSLYGYTF
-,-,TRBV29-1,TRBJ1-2,TGCAGCGTTGAAGATCGCGGGGCAGTTAACTATGGCTACACCTTC,CSVEDRGAVNYGYTF
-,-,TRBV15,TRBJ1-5,TGTGCCACCAAAACAGGGAATCAGCCCCAGCATTTT,CATKTGNQPQHF
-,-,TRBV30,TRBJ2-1,TGTGCCTGGGGTGACAAAACCTTCTACAATGAGCAGTTCTTC,CAWGDKTFYNEQFF
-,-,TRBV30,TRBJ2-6,TGTGCCTGGAGTGGGCCTATTACCAGGGCTGGGGCCAACGTCCTGACTTTC,CAWSGPITRAGANVLTF
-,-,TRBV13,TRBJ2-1,TGTGCCAGCAGCTTAAGGGTTTATGAGCAGTTCTTC,CASSLRVYEQFF
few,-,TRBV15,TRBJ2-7,TGTGCCACCAGTGGAGGGACATCCAGTTACGAGCAGTACTTC,CATSGGTSSYEQYF
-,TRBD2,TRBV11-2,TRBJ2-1,TGTGCCAGCAGCCCGTCCCTAGCGGGGGCCTACAATGAGCAGTTCTTC,CASSPSLAGAYNEQFF
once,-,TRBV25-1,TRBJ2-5,TGTGCCAGCAGTGATATGGAGACCCAGTACTTC,CASSDMETQYF
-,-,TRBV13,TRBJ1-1,TGTGCCAGCAGCCCTGACGGGGGACTGAACACTGAAGCTTTCTTT,CASSPDGGLNTEAFF
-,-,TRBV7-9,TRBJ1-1,TGTGCCAGCAGCCCCCTGGGGGGGCCGAACACTGAAGCTTTCTTT,CASSPLGGPNTEAFF
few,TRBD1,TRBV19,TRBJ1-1,TGTGCCAGTAGTATAGTAGGGGGCGAAGCTTTCTTT,CASSIVGGEAFF
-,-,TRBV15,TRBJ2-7,TGTGCCACCTCAGGATTATCCTACGAGCAGTACTTC,CATSGLSYEQYF
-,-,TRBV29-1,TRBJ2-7,TGCAGCGTAGATCTGGGGGAATCGTATGAGCAGTACTTC,CSVDLGESYEQYF
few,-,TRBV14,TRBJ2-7,TGTGCCAGCAGCCCCCTCGAGGGAGCGATCTCCTACGAGCAGTACTTC,CASSPLEGAISYEQYF
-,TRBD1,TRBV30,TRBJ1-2,TGTGCCTGGAGCCCCGGGACAGGGGGCGACTACACCTTC,CAWSPGTGGDYTF
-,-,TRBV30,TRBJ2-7,TGTGCCTGGAGTGTACTGGGGGGAATCGACGAGCAGTACTTC,CAWSVLGGIDEQYF
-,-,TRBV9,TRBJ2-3,TGTGCCAGCAGCGTAGGGGCTACAGATACGCAGTATTTT,CASSVGATDTQYF
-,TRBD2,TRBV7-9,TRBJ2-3,TGTGCCAGCAGCTATACTAGCGGGGGGGCCACAGATACGCAGTATTTT,CASSYTSGGATDTQYF
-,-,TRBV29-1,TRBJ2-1,TGCAGCGTTGCCCATAAGGGGGGCCATGAGCAGTTCTTC,CSVAHKGGHEQFF
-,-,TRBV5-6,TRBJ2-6,TGTGCCAGCAGCTTGCTGCGTGTCTTAGAGGCTGGGGCCAACGTCCTGACTTTC,CASSLLRVLEAGANVLTF
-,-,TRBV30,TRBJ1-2,TGTGCCTTTAGCTCGGGCTTGGGCTATGGCTACACCTTC,CAFSSGLGYGYTF
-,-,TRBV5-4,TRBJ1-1,TGTGCCAGCAGCTTGGCCGAAAGGCTTGAAGCTTTCTTT,CASSLAERLEAFF
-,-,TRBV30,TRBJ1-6,TGTGCCTGGAAGGAACAGGAGTCGGCTAGTTCACCCCTCCACTTT,CAWKEQESASSPLHF
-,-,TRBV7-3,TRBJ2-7,TGTGCCAGCAGCAGGATTTTAGAAGACGAGCAGTACTTC,CASSRILEDEQYF
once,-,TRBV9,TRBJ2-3,TGTGCCAGCAGCCCGGTACCGGGGGCCACAGATACGCAGTATTTT,CASSPVPGATDTQYF
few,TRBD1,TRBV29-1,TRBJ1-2,TGCAGCGTTGAAGGAGGGGGCGGCTCTGGCTACACCTTC,CSVEGGGGSGYTF
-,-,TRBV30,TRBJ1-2,TGTGCCTGGAGTGTACTTAGTGGCTACACCTTC,CAWSVLSGYTF
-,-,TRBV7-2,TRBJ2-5,TGTGCCAGCAGCTTAGCTGGCAGCCAAGAGACCCAGTACTTC,CASSLAGSQETQYF
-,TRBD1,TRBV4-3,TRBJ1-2,TGCGCCAGCAGCCAAGATGTGGGACAGTCGAGCTATGGCTACACCTTC,CASSQDVGQSSYGYTF
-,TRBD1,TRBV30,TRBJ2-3,TGTGCCTGGAGGGGGGAGCTCGGGGACAGTTTGCCAGATACGCAGTATTTT,CAWRGELGDSLPDTQYF
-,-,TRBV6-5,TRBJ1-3,TGTGCCAGCAGTTTTCATCGGGGCGGGGGAAACACCATATATTTT,CASSFHRGGGNTIYF
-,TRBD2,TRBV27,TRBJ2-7,TGTGCCAGCAGTTCCCTAACTAGCGGCGCCACCTACGAGCAGTACTTC,CASSSLTSGATYEQYF
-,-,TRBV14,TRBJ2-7,TGTGCCAGCAGCCCCTGGGCCACGAGGGAGCAGTACTTC,CASSPWATREQYF
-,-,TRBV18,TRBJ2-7,TGTGCCAGCTCACCTGGGGGGCTCAACGAGCAGTACTTC,CASSPGGLNEQYF
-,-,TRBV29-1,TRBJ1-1,TGCAGCGGGGCACGAACCACTGAAGCTTTCTTT,CSGARTTEAFF
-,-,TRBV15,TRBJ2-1,TGTGCCACCAGCAGACCGCCGGGGGATGAGCAGTTCTTC,CATSRPPGDEQFF
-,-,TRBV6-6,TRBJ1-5,TGTGCCAGTGGGGAGCCCCAGCATTTT,CASGEPQHF
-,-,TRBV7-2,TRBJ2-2,TGTGCCAGCAGCTCCTACACAGGTTTAGACGGGGAGCTGTTTTTT,CASSSYTGLDGELFF
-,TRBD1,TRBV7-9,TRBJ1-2,TGTGCCAGCGAAGGGGACAGCCATACTGCCTACTATGGCTACACCTTC,CASEGDSHTAYYGYTF